The sequence of this T cell receptor beta chain was determined in a study of blood T cells in healthy people across ages. Notes on the study in general: Per million T cells, TCR beta diversity dropped roughly linearly as age increased.

The CDR3 totals 13 residues. Germline CDR1 is DFQATT and CDR2 is SNEGSKA (reference sequence). The ends were cut back, 5 bases at V and 0 bases at J, with 10 bases in the middle. This clonotype was counted a few times. Its antigen is currently unknown. Researchers report isolating at least 7 million PBMCs per sample. Together with a sample-barcoded 5' primer, a J-beta primer mix was included in a second PCR lasting about 7 to 12 cycles. TCRdb re-derived calls from the 5' RACE reads in MiXCR, one entry per CDR3 protein. The sample lists 1.4 million to 1.5 million distinct CDR3 sequences; 42% were seen once.

The rearrangement links TRBV20-1 to TRBJ1-2; tentatively, D is TRBD1 (6 bases). The sequence was obtained from a woman aged 18-29 years in good health. Input material: blood. The CDR3 spells CSAGGQTNYGYTF. The CDR3 nucleotides read TGCAGTGCTGGAGGACAGACTAACTATGGCTACACCTTC.